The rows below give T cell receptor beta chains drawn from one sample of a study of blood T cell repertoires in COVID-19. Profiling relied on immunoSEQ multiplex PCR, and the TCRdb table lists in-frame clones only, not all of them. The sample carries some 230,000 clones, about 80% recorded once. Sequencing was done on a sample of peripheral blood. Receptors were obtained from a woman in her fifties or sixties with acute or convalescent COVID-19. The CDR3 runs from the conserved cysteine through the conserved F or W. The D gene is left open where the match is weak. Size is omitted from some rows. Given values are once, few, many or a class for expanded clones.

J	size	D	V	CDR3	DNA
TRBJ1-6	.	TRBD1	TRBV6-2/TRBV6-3	CASSGTASSPLHF	TGTGCCAGCAGTGGGACAGCCTCTTCACCCCTCCACTTT
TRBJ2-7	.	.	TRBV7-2	CASSLAHPNPLYEQYF	TGTGCCAGCAGCTTAGCCCACCCTAATCCCCTGTACGAGCAGTACTTC
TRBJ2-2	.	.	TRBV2	CASSADRNTGELFF	TGTGCCAGCAGCGCGGACAGGAACACCGGGGAGCTGTTTTTT
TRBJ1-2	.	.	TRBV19	CASSIIGSNYGYTF	TGTGCCAGTAGTATAATCGGGTCTAACTATGGCTACACCTTC
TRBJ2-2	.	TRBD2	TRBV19	CASSTSGGGTGELFF	TGTGCCAGTAGTACTAGCGGGGGGGGCACCGGGGAGCTGTTTTTT
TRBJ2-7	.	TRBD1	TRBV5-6	CASSWGQVVYEQYF	TGTGCCAGCAGCTGGGGACAGGTGGTCTACGAGCAGTACTTC
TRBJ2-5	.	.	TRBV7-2	CASSFQETQYF	TGTGCCAGCAGCTTTCAGGAGACCCAGTACTTC
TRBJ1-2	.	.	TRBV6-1	CASSESGRGNGYTF	TGTGCCAGCAGTGAATCGGGTAGAGGGAATGGCTACACCTTC
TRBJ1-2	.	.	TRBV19	CASSIRGNSGYPNYGYTF	TGTGCCAGTAGTATTCGAGGCAACTCAGGGTATCCTAACTATGGCTACACCTTC
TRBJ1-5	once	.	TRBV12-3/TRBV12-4	CASSFSGNQPQHF	TGTGCCAGCAGTTTCTCAGGAAATCAGCCCCAGCATTTT
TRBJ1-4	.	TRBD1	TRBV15	CATSTGSFEKLFF	TGTGCCACCTCGACAGGGTCGTTTGAAAAACTGTTTTTT
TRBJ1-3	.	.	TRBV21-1	CASGAVTGEPGNTIYF	TGTGCCTCCGGGGCGGTGACAGGGGAGCCTGGAAACACCATATATTTT
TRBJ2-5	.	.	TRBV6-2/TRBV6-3	CASSYIGGTGTQYF	TGTGCCAGCAGTTATATCGGGGGAACGGGGACCCAGTACTTC
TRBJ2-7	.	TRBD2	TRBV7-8	CASSKAGGSYEQYF	TGTGCCAGCAGCAAAGCGGGGGGCTCCTACGAGCAGTACTTC
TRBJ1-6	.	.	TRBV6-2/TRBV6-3	CASSYSRGSGNSYNSPLHF	TGTGCCAGCAGTTACTCGCGGGGAAGCGGGAACTCCTATAATTCACCCCTCCACTTT
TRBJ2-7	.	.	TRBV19	CASRNTGGEQYF	TGTGCCAGTAGAAACACAGGCGGCGAGCAGTACTTC
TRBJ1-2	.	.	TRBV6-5	CASVSSGYTF	TGTGCCAGCGTATCTTCTGGCTACACCTTC
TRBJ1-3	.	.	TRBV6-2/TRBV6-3	CASSYPGRGSGNTIYF	TGTGCCAGCAGTTACCCGGGTCGTGGCTCTGGAAACACCATATATTTT
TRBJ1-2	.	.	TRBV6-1	CASSFDNGYTF	TGTGCCAGCAGCTTTGACAATGGCTACACCTTC
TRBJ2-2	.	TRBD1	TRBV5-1	CASSLTLQGVGGELFF	TGCGCCAGCAGCTTGACCCTCCAGGGGGTAGGCGGGGAGCTGTTTTTT
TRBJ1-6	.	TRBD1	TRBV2	CASREVQILQGAVGYNSPLHF	TGTGCCAGCAGGGAAGTACAAATCTTACAGGGGGCAGTGGGCTATAATTCACCCCTCCACTTT
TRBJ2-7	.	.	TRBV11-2	CASTSGDTSYEQYF	TGTGCCAGCACCTCTGGGGACACCTCCTACGAGCAGTACTTC
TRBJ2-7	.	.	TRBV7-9	CASSSTGTLSYEQYF	TGTGCCAGCAGCTCGACCGGGACACTCTCCTACGAGCAGTACTTC
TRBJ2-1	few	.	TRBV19	CATDAGGGEQFF	TGTGCCACCGATGCTGGGGGGGGCGAGCAGTTCTTC
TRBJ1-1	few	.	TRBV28	CASSFQNTEAFF	TGTGCCAGCAGTTTTCAAAACACTGAAGCTTTCTTT
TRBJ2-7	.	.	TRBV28	CASSLGRGYEQYF	TGTGCCAGCAGTTTGGGAAGGGGTTACGAGCAGTACTTC
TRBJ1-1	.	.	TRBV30	CATLRDKANTEAFF	TGTGCCACGCTCCGGGACAAGGCGAACACTGAAGCTTTCTTT
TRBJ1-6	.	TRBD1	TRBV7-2	CASSLGRQGINSPLHF	TGTGCCAGCAGCTTAGGTCGACAGGGTATCAATTCACCCCTCCACTTT
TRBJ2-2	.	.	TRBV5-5	CASSLASGETGELFF	TGTGCCAGCAGCTTGGCGTCCGGGGAAACCGGGGAGCTGTTTTTT
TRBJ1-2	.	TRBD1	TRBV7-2	CASSPRGTGGPHGYTF	TGTGCCAGCAGCCCACGAGGGACAGGGGGCCCCCATGGCTACACCTTC
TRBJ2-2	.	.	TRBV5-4	CASSLASGLLGELFF	TGTGCCAGCAGCTTGGCTTCCGGGTTGCTGGGGGAGCTGTTTTTT
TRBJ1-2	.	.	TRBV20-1	CSASGGGSYGYTF	TGCAGTGCTAGTGGGGGCGGGAGCTATGGCTACACCTTC
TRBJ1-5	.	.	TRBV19	CASSAQGLNQPQHF	TGTGCCAGTAGTGCGCAGGGGTTAAATCAGCCCCAGCATTTT
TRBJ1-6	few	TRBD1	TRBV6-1	CASSGGQGRSYNSPLHF	TGTGCCAGCAGTGGGGGACAGGGCCGCTCCTATAATTCACCCCTCCACTTT
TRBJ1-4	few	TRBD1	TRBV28	CASSLITGTGLEKLFF	TGTGCCAGCAGTTTAATAACCGGGACAGGCCTTGAAAAACTGTTTTTT
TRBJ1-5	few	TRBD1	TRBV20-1	CSASSRTGNSNQPQHF	TGCAGTGCTAGTTCTAGGACAGGTAATAGCAATCAGCCCCAGCATTTT
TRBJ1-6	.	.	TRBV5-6	CASSLKTGYYNSPLHF	TGTGCCAGCAGCTTGAAAACAGGGTATTATAATTCACCCCTCCACTTT
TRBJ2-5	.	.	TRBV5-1	CASSWREETQYF	TGCGCCAGCAGCTGGAGGGAAGAGACCCAGTACTTC
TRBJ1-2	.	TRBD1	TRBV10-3	CAISESEGAYGYTF	TGTGCCATCAGTGAGTCGGAGGGGGCCTATGGCTACACCTTC
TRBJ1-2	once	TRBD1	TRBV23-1	CASSQSPGGWYGYTF	TGCGCCAGCAGTCAATCCCCAGGGGGCTGGTATGGCTACACCTTC
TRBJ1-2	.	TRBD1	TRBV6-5	CASSLTGLANYGYTF	TGTGCCAGCAGTCTGACAGGGTTAGCTAACTATGGCTACACCTTC
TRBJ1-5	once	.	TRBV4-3	CASSQERQGGNQPQHF	TGCGCCAGCAGCCAAGAGCGACAAGGAGGTAATCAGCCCCAGCATTTT